The 27 T cell receptor beta chains below come from one sample, sequenced in a study of siplizumab effects on memory and regulatory T cells. TCRdb's table, derived via immunoSEQ multiplex PCR, lists solely in-frame clones and lacks some. The table records about 64,000 clones, about 96% of them present only once. Sequenced material: naive CD8+ T cells sorted from blood. The receptor source for this set is a human donor in good health.

The J gene is TRBJ2-7, the V gene TRBV5-4; 12 bases map to TRBD1. The CDR3 runs to 14 residues. Germline assignment: CDR1 SGHNT and CDR2 YYREEE (reference sequence). Unmatched junction bases numbered 5, after V lost 4 bases and J lost 6 bases. As DNA, the CDR3 is TGTGCCAGCAGCACCGGGGACAGGGGGCCCGAGCAGTACTTC. The encoded protein is CASSTGDRGPEQYF.

The rearrangement uses TRBV2 and TRBJ1-5; unclear D gene. V shed 1 base and J shed 0 bases, with 16 bases lying between them. CDR3 length equals 18 residues. Per the germline V gene, CDR1 is SNHLY and CDR2 is FYNNEI. The CDR3 DNA sequence: TGTGCCAGCAGTGAAGGACTCACAGAGGACTATAGCAATCAGCCCCAGCATTTT. Translation gives CASSEGLTEDYSNQPQHF.

The chain employs TRBV27 and TRBJ2-1; unclear D gene. The CDR3 contains 14 residues. Trimming shortened V by 5 bases and J by 0 bases, and 8 bases separated the two germline ends. Germline CDR1 and CDR2: MNHEY and SMNVEV (reference sequence). The CDR3 loop reads CASSTGISYNEQFF. CDR3 nucleotide sequence: TGTGCCAGCAGTACTGGAATCTCCTACAATGAGCAGTTCTTC.

Regarding this clone: The sample has other DNA sequences that encode this CDR3 too. V is TRBV9 and J is TRBJ2-1; 7 bases agree with TRBD1. Germline loops: CDR1 SGDLS, CDR2 YYNGEE. The CDR3 is made up of 14 amino acids. V lost 3 bases and J lost 4; bases outside the gene matches: 4. In DNA, the CDR3 is TGTGCCAGCAGCGCCGGGACAGCGTACAATGAGCAGTTCTTC. Its translation: CASSAGTAYNEQFF. Looking up the rest from reference TRBV9 and TRBJ2-1 gives the full variable domain: DSGVTQTPKHLITATGQRVTLRCSPRSGDLSVYWYQQSLDQGLQFLIQYYNGEERAKGNILERFSAQQFPDLHSELNLSSLELGDSALYFCASSAGTAYNEQFFGPGTRLTVL.

This chain uses TRBV7-6 with TRBJ2-3; D call uncertain. CDR1 and CDR2 from the germline V gene are SGHVS and FNYEAQ. Trimming removed 0 bases from V and 2 bases from J, with 6 bases in between. This CDR3 is built from 14 residues. The CDR3 here is CASSLARITDTQYF. The CDR3 nucleotides are TGTGCCAGCAGCTTAGCTAGAATCACAGATACGCAGTATTTT. Combining the CDR3 with reference TRBV7-6 and TRBJ2-3 gives the whole variable domain GAGVSQSPRYKVTKRGQDVALRCDPISGHVSLYWYRQALGQGPEFLTYFNYEAQQDKSGLPNDRFSAERPEGSISTLTIQRTEQRDSAMYRCASSLARITDTQYFGPGTRLTVL.

This chain uses TRBV6-5 with TRBJ1-1; unclear D gene. The CDR3 covers 13 residues. The V gene's germline CDR1 is MNHEY and CDR2 SVGAGI. V shed 3 bases and J shed 1 base, with 6 bases lying between them. CDR3 amino acids: CASSYAENTEAFF. The CDR3 DNA follows: TGTGCCAGCAGTTATGCAGAGAACACTGAAGCTTTCTTT.

The chain links TRBV10-1 to TRBJ2-2; TRBD2 agrees at 12 bases. CDR1 and CDR2 (germline): WNHNN, SYGVQD (reference sequence). This CDR3 comprises 16 residues. V was clipped by 6 bases and J by 4 bases; unmatched bases: 6. The CDR3 protein is CASSLAGGPGTGELFF. For the CDR3, the DNA is TGCGCCAGCAGCCTAGCGGGGGGGCCGGGCACCGGGGAGCTGTTTTTT.

The chain recombines TRBV4-3 with TRBJ2-7, with D tentatively TRBD2 (7 bases). The germline CDR1 and CDR2 sequences are LGHNA and YSLEER. The CDR3 loop spans 19 amino acids. Trimming took off 8 bases at V and 3 bases at J, with 32 bases between the two ends. CDR3 loop: CASLARRRWRGPGVYEQYF. DNA of the CDR3: TGCGCCAGCCTCGCCAGGCGGAGATGGCGGGGGCCGGGGGTCTACGAGCAGTACTTC.

The V gene is TRBV2, the J gene TRBJ1-5, with TRBD1 matching over 7 bases. The CDR3 length is 16 residues. V dropped 6 bases and J dropped 2; count of bases not matched to a gene: 10. Looked up from germline, CDR1 is SNHLY and CDR2 is FYNNEI. The CDR3 reads CASRGTGADGNQPQHF. The CDR3 DNA sequence: TGTGCCAGCAGGGGTACAGGGGCGGATGGCAATCAGCCCCAGCATTTT.

The chain joins TRBV6-5 to TRBJ2-7; TRBD1 matches 9 bases. The J segment lost 3 bases and the V segment lost 2 bases, leaving 2 bases of the junction unmatched. This CDR3 region has 14 residues. Germline V gene sequence: CDR1 MNHEY, CDR2 SVGAGI. The CDR3 sequence is CASSYRDRDYEQYF. CDR3 nucleotides: TGTGCCAGCAGTTACCGGGACAGGGACTACGAGCAGTACTTC.

This clone has just one count. The genes are TRBV29-1 and TRBJ2-2; 9 nucleotides line up with TRBD1. V shed 6 bases and J 4 bases; nucleotides not matched to a gene: 9. There are 15 residues in the CDR3. Germline CDR1 and CDR2: SQVTM and ANQGSEA. The CDR3 protein is CSVAGTGRGTGELFF. In DNA, the CDR3 is TGCAGCGTCGCGGGGACAGGGAGGGGCACCGGGGAGCTGTTTTTT.

The chain couples TRBV15 to TRBJ2-7; D gene ambiguous. Germline V lookup: CDR1 LNHNV, CDR2 YYDKDF (reference sequence). The CDR3 has 14 residues. Deletions cut 0 bases from V and 0 bases from J, with 6 bases between. For the CDR3, the DNA is TGTGCCACCAGCAGAGACTCCTTCTCCTACGAGCAGTACTTC. Translation gives CATSRDSFSYEQYF.

The chain combines TRBV19 with TRBJ2-1; unclear D gene. The germline gives CDR1 LNHDA, CDR2 SQIVND (reference sequence). The CDR3 is made up of 14 amino acids. The V and J ends lost 3 bases and 4 bases respectively, with 10 bases between them. CDR3 residues: CASSIRHLYNEQFF. In DNA, the CDR3 is TGTGCCAGTAGTATCAGGCACCTTTACAATGAGCAGTTCTTC.

The genes are TRBV7-3 and TRBJ1-1, with D hard to call. The CDR3 contains 15 residues. Germline assignment: CDR1 SGHTA and CDR2 FQGTGA. Trimming removed 2 bases from V and 2 bases from J, with 12 bases in between. The CDR3: CASSLDPAGNTEAFF. The CDR3 nucleotides are TGTGCCAGCAGCTTAGACCCAGCGGGAAACACTGAAGCTTTCTTT.

The sample holds one count of this clone. The same CDR3 can be traced to other DNA sequences in this sample. The J gene is TRBJ2-7, the V gene TRBV6-6; D is ambiguous. The CDR3 is 11 amino acids. Germline V gene lookup returns CDR1 MNHNY and CDR2 SVGAGI (reference sequence). Trimming stripped 0 bases from V and 6 bases from J, with 3 bases between. CDR3 amino acids: CASSYSGEQYF. CDR3 nucleotides: TGTGCCAGCAGTTACTCCGGCGAGCAGTACTTC.

This clone was seen a handful of times. The chain employs TRBV15 and TRBJ1-5; 7 bases are shared with TRBD1. Germline V gives CDR1 LNHNV, CDR2 YYDKDF (reference sequence). The V gene end was trimmed by 2 bases and the J gene end by 7 bases; junction bases not matched to a gene: 14. The CDR3 spans 17 residues. The CDR3 protein is CATSRSRAGGPTQPQHF. CDR3 nucleotides: TGTGCCACCAGCAGAAGCAGGGCAGGGGGGCCCACCCAGCCCCAGCATTTT.

The gene calls are TRBV5-5 and TRBJ1-1; 11 positions agree with TRBD1. The V gene end was trimmed by 0 bases and the J gene end by 6 bases; junction bases not matched to a gene: 4. Per the germline V gene, CDR1 is SGHKS and CDR2 is YYEKEE (reference sequence). This CDR3 spans 15 amino acids. The CDR3 DNA follows: TGTGCCAGCAGCTTGGGGACAGGGGGCGCGGCTGAAGCTTTCTTT. Protein product: CASSLGTGGAAEAFF.

This chain links TRBV11-2 with TRBJ2-1; TRBD2 matches at 7 bases. Germline assignment: CDR1 SGHAT and CDR2 FQNNGV. The junction had 12 bases not matched to a gene; V was cut back by 8 bases and J by 8 bases. The CDR3 length is 14 residues. CDR3 nucleotides: TGTGCCAGCGGTATGGGGTTTGGGGGGGATGAGCAGTTCTTC. Protein: CASGMGFGGDEQFF.

The chain combines TRBV5-4 with TRBJ1-3; D not resolved. From germline, CDR1 is SGHNT and CDR2 YYREEE (reference sequence). The length of the CDR3 is 14 residues. V lost 1 base and J lost 0, with 5 bases in between. The CDR3 sequence: CASSLSDSGNTIYF. DNA for the CDR3: TGTGCCAGCAGCTTGTCTGACTCTGGAAACACCATATATTTT.

This chain's CDR3 is CASSLLGDSTDTQYF. DNA for the CDR3: TGTGCCAGCAGCTTACTGGGGGACAGCACAGATACGCAGTATTTT. The chain recombines TRBV7-3 with TRBJ2-3; possibly TRBD1 or TRBD2 for D (5 bases each). There are 15 residues in the CDR3. The ends were cut back, 2 bases at V and 0 bases at J, with 9 bases in the middle. Germline lookup yields CDR1 SGHTA and CDR2 FQGTGA.

The rearrangement uses TRBV7-9 and TRBJ1-1; 8 nucleotides match TRBD1. The CDR3 has 16 amino acids. The J segment lost 3 bases and the V segment lost 4 bases, leaving 10 bases of the junction unmatched. Looked up from germline, CDR1 is SEHNR and CDR2 is FQNEAQ (reference sequence). CDR3 coding DNA: TGTGCCAGCAGCTCCCCCAGGGGGCTGGGGGACACTGAAGCTTTCTTT. Its protein product is CASSSPRGLGDTEAFF.

The chain recombines TRBV19 with TRBJ1-1; D call uncertain. With 3 bases removed from V and 1 base from J, the gap between germline ends came to 9 bases. The CDR3 has 14 residues. In germline, CDR1 is LNHDA, CDR2 SQIVND (reference sequence). CDR3 amino acids: CASSISQTNTEAFF. In nucleotides, the CDR3 is TGTGCCAGTAGTATCAGCCAGACGAACACTGAAGCTTTCTTT.

CDR3 DNA: TGTGCCAGCAGCTCCGGGACAGGGGCTGAGGGTGAAAAACTGTTTTTT. Protein product: CASSSGTGAEGEKLFF. The chain combines TRBV7-9 with TRBJ1-4, with 10 bases aligning to TRBD1. Germline CDR1 and CDR2: SEHNR and FQNEAQ (reference sequence). The CDR3 loop spans 16 amino acids. V gave up 4 bases and J gave up 7 bases; unmatched junction bases: 9.

The chain has TRBV5-5 and TRBJ2-7; D gene ambiguous. Germline V gene data show CDR1 as SGHKS and CDR2 as YYEKEE (reference sequence). V dropped 0 bases and J dropped 2 bases, with 9 bases sitting between them. CDR3 size: 14 residues. The CDR3 protein is CASSLEGSAYEQYF. The CDR3 DNA reads as TGTGCCAGCAGCTTGGAAGGGTCGGCCTACGAGCAGTACTTC.

This clone was detected once. This chain links TRBV7-8 with TRBJ1-5; D remains unclear. Deletions cut 5 bases from V and 0 bases from J, with 8 bases between. The CDR3 is 14 residues long. Germline V gene sequence: CDR1 SGHVS, CDR2 FQNEAQ. The CDR3 loop reads CASSQAYSNQPQHF. In DNA form, the CDR3 reads TGTGCCAGCAGCCAGGCCTATAGCAATCAGCCCCAGCATTTT.

The J gene is TRBJ2-3, the V gene TRBV10-2; D possibly corresponds to TRBD1 (6 bases). Trimming removed 3 bases from V and 6 bases from J, with 13 bases in between. Germline V gives CDR1 WSHSY, CDR2 SAAADI. CDR3 length: 14 amino acids. CDR3 nucleotide sequence: TGCGCCAGCAGTGACGTGGTGGGGGCCGATACGCAGTATTTT. Translating gives CASSDVVGADTQYF.

The chain has TRBV6-5 and TRBJ2-2; weak D call: TRBD2 (5 bases). This CDR3 is 14 amino acids long. CDR1 and CDR2 (germline): MNHEY, SVGAGI. The germline V and J ends were trimmed by 0 bases and 6 bases, with 8 bases remaining between them. The CDR3, as DNA: TGTGCCAGCAGTTACTCGAACGGGGCCGGGGAGCTGTTTTTT. This sequence encodes CASSYSNGAGELFF.